Listed below are T cell receptor beta chains from one sample, sequenced in a study of blood T cell repertoires in COVID-19. Using immunoSEQ multiplex PCR, the repertoire was profiled, and TCRdb retains in-frame clones only, with some absent. The sample includes roughly 400,000 clones, approximately 90% seen only once; the top ten take approximately 9.3%. Sequenced input: PBMCs or T cells enriched from blood (not recorded which). The receptors originated from a woman aged 50 to 60 who had recovered from COVID-19. Both conserved end residues are part of each CDR3. Fields, in order: D gene, clone size, J gene, V gene, CDR3 DNA, CDR3 protein. A D gene is named only where the DNA matches it firmly. Rows may omit the clone size; those that give it use once, few, many or a size class.

d_gene: TRBD2; abundance: .; j_gene: TRBJ2-3; v_gene: TRBV6-2/TRBV6-3; CDR3nt: TGTGCCAGCAGTTCACTGGCGGGGGGCCTCACAGATACGCAGTATTTT; CDR3aa: CASSSLAGGLTDTQYF
d_gene: .; abundance: .; j_gene: TRBJ1-2; v_gene: TRBV6-5; CDR3nt: TGTGCCAGCTCCTTCGGAGGGAATGGCTACACCTTC; CDR3aa: CASSFGGNGYTF
d_gene: TRBD1; abundance: .; j_gene: TRBJ1-1; v_gene: TRBV5-5; CDR3nt: TGTGCCAGCAGGGCCGGACAGGGAAGTTATTTGAACACTGAAGCTTTCTTT; CDR3aa: CASRAGQGSYLNTEAFF
d_gene: .; abundance: .; j_gene: TRBJ2-3; v_gene: TRBV30; CDR3nt: TGTGCCTGGGAAAGCGGGCACACAGATACGCAGTATTTT; CDR3aa: CAWESGHTDTQYF
d_gene: TRBD1; abundance: once; j_gene: TRBJ1-5; v_gene: TRBV6-2/TRBV6-3; CDR3nt: TGTGCCAGCAGTTACTCCATAGGACAGGGGTCTAATCAGCCCCAGCATTTT; CDR3aa: CASSYSIGQGSNQPQHF
d_gene: .; abundance: .; j_gene: TRBJ1-4; v_gene: TRBV21-1; CDR3nt: TGTGCCAGCCCAGGGAGGACTAATGAAAAACTGTTTTTT; CDR3aa: CASPGRTNEKLFF
d_gene: .; abundance: .; j_gene: TRBJ1-3; v_gene: TRBV4-2; CDR3nt: TGTGCCAGCAGCCAAGAAGTTACCAGCTCTGGAAACACCATATATTTT; CDR3aa: CASSQEVTSSGNTIYF
d_gene: TRBD1; abundance: .; j_gene: TRBJ1-5; v_gene: TRBV28; CDR3nt: TGTGCCAGCAGTTCGGGGACAGGCCTCAATCAGCCCCAGCATTTT; CDR3aa: CASSSGTGLNQPQHF
d_gene: .; abundance: .; j_gene: TRBJ2-7; v_gene: TRBV19; CDR3nt: TGTGCCAGTAGTAGGTGGGGGGAGTACGAGCAGTACTTC; CDR3aa: CASSRWGEYEQYF
d_gene: .; abundance: .; j_gene: TRBJ1-6; v_gene: TRBV4-3; CDR3nt: TGCGCCAGCAGCCAAGAATCCCTAGGGGAGGGTCCCCCCCTCCACTTT; CDR3aa: CASSQESLGEGPPLHF
d_gene: TRBD1; abundance: .; j_gene: TRBJ1-2; v_gene: TRBV11-2; CDR3nt: TGTGCCAGCAGCTTAGTGGGACAGGCTAACTATGGCTACACCTTC; CDR3aa: CASSLVGQANYGYTF
d_gene: .; abundance: .; j_gene: TRBJ1-2; v_gene: TRBV27; CDR3nt: TGTGCCAGCAGTTTCGGCCAGGCCGATGGCTACACCTTC; CDR3aa: CASSFGQADGYTF
d_gene: .; abundance: .; j_gene: TRBJ1-1; v_gene: TRBV19; CDR3nt: TGTGCCAGTAGTATACATCTATCTTCGAACACTGAAGCTTTCTTT; CDR3aa: CASSIHLSSNTEAFF
d_gene: .; abundance: .; j_gene: TRBJ2-7; v_gene: TRBV4-1; CDR3nt: TGCGCCAGCAGCCAAGACCACTCCTACGAGCAGTACTTC; CDR3aa: CASSQDHSYEQYF
d_gene: TRBD1; abundance: .; j_gene: TRBJ2-7; v_gene: TRBV16; CDR3nt: TGTGCCAGCAGCAGGACAGGTGGATACGAGCAGTACTTC; CDR3aa: CASSRTGGYEQYF
d_gene: .; abundance: once; j_gene: TRBJ1-1; v_gene: TRBV27; CDR3nt: TGTGCCAGCAGCCAGACAGGAGAAAACACTGAAGCTTTCTTT; CDR3aa: CASSQTGENTEAFF
d_gene: .; abundance: .; j_gene: TRBJ2-5; v_gene: TRBV25-1; CDR3nt: TGTGCCAGCAGTGAATTGCCTGGCCCGCCGCAAGAGACCCAGTACTTC; CDR3aa: CASSELPGPPQETQYF
d_gene: .; abundance: .; j_gene: TRBJ1-1; v_gene: TRBV11-2; CDR3nt: TGTGCCAGCAGCTTAGATCAACAGGCGAAAGCTTTCTTT; CDR3aa: CASSLDQQAKAFF
d_gene: .; abundance: once; j_gene: TRBJ1-4; v_gene: TRBV5-1; CDR3nt: TGCGCCAGCAGCATAGGACAGCCATGGACTAATGAAAAACTGTTTTTT; CDR3aa: CASSIGQPWTNEKLFF
d_gene: .; abundance: .; j_gene: TRBJ1-3; v_gene: TRBV19; CDR3nt: TGTGCCAGTAGTGAACAACACTCTGGAAACACCATATATTTT; CDR3aa: CASSEQHSGNTIYF
d_gene: .; abundance: .; j_gene: TRBJ1-5; v_gene: TRBV4-1; CDR3nt: TGCGCCAGCAGCCAAATTCGAGGCCCATCAAATCAGCCCCAGCATTTT; CDR3aa: CASSQIRGPSNQPQHF
d_gene: .; abundance: once; j_gene: TRBJ1-2; v_gene: TRBV2; CDR3nt: TGTGCCAGCAGTGAGGCAGGGATCTCCTACTATGGCTACACCTTC; CDR3aa: CASSEAGISYYGYTF
d_gene: TRBD1; abundance: few; j_gene: TRBJ2-7; v_gene: TRBV6-6; CDR3nt: TGTGCCAGCAGTTACGGGGGACAGGGTAGCTACGAGCAGTACTTC; CDR3aa: CASSYGGQGSYEQYF
d_gene: .; abundance: .; j_gene: TRBJ1-1; v_gene: TRBV28; CDR3nt: TGTGCCAGCACCTCCCTGCGGGTAACCGAAGCTTTCTTT; CDR3aa: CASTSLRVTEAFF
d_gene: .; abundance: .; j_gene: TRBJ2-7; v_gene: TRBV27; CDR3nt: TGTGCCAGCAGTTTCGGAGGGGGCGACGAGCAGTACTTC; CDR3aa: CASSFGGGDEQYF
d_gene: .; abundance: .; j_gene: TRBJ1-6; v_gene: TRBV6-5; CDR3nt: TGTGCCTCGGGGGGTTACGATAATTCACCCCTCCACTTT; CDR3aa: CASGGYDNSPLHF
d_gene: .; abundance: .; j_gene: TRBJ1-3; v_gene: TRBV6-5; CDR3nt: TGTGCCAGCAGTCCCTCCGGGGGAGCTGGAAACACCATATATTTT; CDR3aa: CASSPSGGAGNTIYF
d_gene: .; abundance: .; j_gene: TRBJ1-5; v_gene: TRBV7-2; CDR3nt: TGTGCCAGCAGCTTGAGGATAGATCAGCCCCAGCATTTT; CDR3aa: CASSLRIDQPQHF
d_gene: TRBD1; abundance: once; j_gene: TRBJ2-1; v_gene: TRBV7-9; CDR3nt: TGTGCCAGCAGCTGGGACAGGCATTACAATGAGCAGTTCTTC; CDR3aa: CASSWDRHYNEQFF
d_gene: TRBD1; abundance: few; j_gene: TRBJ1-6; v_gene: TRBV9; CDR3nt: TGTGCCAGCAGCTCAAACCGGGACAGCAAGGCAAATTCACCCCTCCACTTT; CDR3aa: CASSSNRDSKANSPLHF
d_gene: .; abundance: .; j_gene: TRBJ1-1; v_gene: TRBV10-3; CDR3nt: TGTGCCATCAGTGATGGCACCTCGAACACTGAAGCTTTCTTT; CDR3aa: CAISDGTSNTEAFF
d_gene: .; abundance: .; j_gene: TRBJ1-1; v_gene: TRBV5-4; CDR3nt: TGTGCCAGCAGCCGTCAGGTGGTAGGGAACACTGAAGCTTTCTTT; CDR3aa: CASSRQVVGNTEAFF
d_gene: TRBD2; abundance: .; j_gene: TRBJ2-1; v_gene: TRBV3-1/TRBV3-2; CDR3nt: TGTGCCAGCAGCCAATGGGGAGCGGGGGGGTACAATGAGCAGTTCTTC; CDR3aa: CASSQWGAGGYNEQFF
d_gene: .; abundance: .; j_gene: TRBJ1-5; v_gene: TRBV2; CDR3nt: TGTGCCAGCAGCCAGGAAGCAGGGTTCGTTGGTCAGCCCCAGCATTTT; CDR3aa: CASSQEAGFVGQPQHF
d_gene: .; abundance: .; j_gene: TRBJ1-1; v_gene: TRBV2; CDR3nt: TGTGCCAGCAGTGAGTGGGAAACAGGGCCCAAGAACACTGAAGCTTTCTTT; CDR3aa: CASSEWETGPKNTEAFF
d_gene: .; abundance: once; j_gene: TRBJ1-2; v_gene: TRBV28; CDR3nt: TGTGCCAGCAGTTTAGGTGGTTCAGGTGGAAACTATGGCTACACCTTC; CDR3aa: CASSLGGSGGNYGYTF
d_gene: TRBD2; abundance: .; j_gene: TRBJ2-1; v_gene: TRBV5-1; CDR3nt: TGCGCCAGCAGCACAGAACCCGCCGGGGGGGTAAACTCCTACAATGAGCAGTTCTTC; CDR3aa: CASSTEPAGGVNSYNEQFF
d_gene: TRBD1; abundance: .; j_gene: TRBJ2-7; v_gene: TRBV19; CDR3nt: TGTGCCAGTAGTACACTCACAGGGGGAGGCTACGAGCAGTACTTC; CDR3aa: CASSTLTGGGYEQYF
d_gene: TRBD1; abundance: .; j_gene: TRBJ1-2; v_gene: TRBV5-1; CDR3nt: TGCGCCAGCAGCTTTGGACAGGCCAGCTATGGCTACACCTTC; CDR3aa: CASSFGQASYGYTF
d_gene: .; abundance: once; j_gene: TRBJ1-1; v_gene: TRBV5-1; CDR3nt: TGCGCCAGCAGCTTGGCTCCACAATCCCTCCAGGCGAGGAACACTGAAGCTTTCTTT; CDR3aa: CASSLAPQSLQARNTEAFF
d_gene: .; abundance: .; j_gene: TRBJ1-6; v_gene: TRBV10-3; CDR3nt: TGTGCCATCAGTGAGTCGTATGGCAGAAGCTCCTATAATTCACCCCTCCACTTT; CDR3aa: CAISESYGRSSYNSPLHF
d_gene: TRBD1; abundance: .; j_gene: TRBJ1-1; v_gene: TRBV7-9; CDR3nt: TGTGCCAGCAGCCAAGGGACAGGCAACACTGAAGCTTTCTTT; CDR3aa: CASSQGTGNTEAFF
d_gene: TRBD1; abundance: .; j_gene: TRBJ1-5; v_gene: TRBV6-4; CDR3nt: TGTGCCAGCAGTCAAACCACCGACAGGGTTACTCAGCCCCAGCATTTT; CDR3aa: CASSQTTDRVTQPQHF
d_gene: TRBD2; abundance: .; j_gene: TRBJ2-1; v_gene: TRBV4-3; CDR3nt: TGCGCCAGCAGCCCTAGCGGGGTACTCAATGAGCAGTTCTTC; CDR3aa: CASSPSGVLNEQFF
d_gene: .; abundance: .; j_gene: TRBJ2-3; v_gene: TRBV4-2; CDR3nt: TGTGCCAGCAGCCAATCCCACCGCGCAGGGTTCACAGATACGCAGTATTTT; CDR3aa: CASSQSHRAGFTDTQYF
d_gene: .; abundance: .; j_gene: TRBJ2-2; v_gene: TRBV6-1; CDR3nt: TGTGCCAGCAGTGAAGGCTATGAGTCCGGGGAGCTGTTTTTT; CDR3aa: CASSEGYESGELFF
d_gene: .; abundance: .; j_gene: TRBJ2-7; v_gene: TRBV30; CDR3nt: TGTGCCTGGAGTGTGACAAGTTCGTACGAGCAGTACTTC; CDR3aa: CAWSVTSSYEQYF
d_gene: TRBD1; abundance: .; j_gene: TRBJ1-2; v_gene: TRBV28; CDR3nt: TGTGCCAGCAGTCCAGTGACAGGGATGGTCTATGGCTACACCTTC; CDR3aa: CASSPVTGMVYGYTF
d_gene: .; abundance: .; j_gene: TRBJ1-5; v_gene: TRBV19; CDR3nt: TGTGCCAGTAGTATCTGGGCTGGGGAGCGGAGCAATCAGCCCCAGCATTTT; CDR3aa: CASSIWAGERSNQPQHF
d_gene: .; abundance: once; j_gene: TRBJ2-4; v_gene: TRBV30; CDR3nt: TGTGCCTGGAGTTCGGGATTAGCCAAAAACATTCAGTACTTC; CDR3aa: CAWSSGLAKNIQYF
d_gene: .; abundance: .; j_gene: TRBJ2-7; v_gene: TRBV7-8; CDR3nt: TGTGCCAGCAGCTTAGTTGGGGGCGGCTCCTACGAGCAGTACTTC; CDR3aa: CASSLVGGGSYEQYF
d_gene: .; abundance: .; j_gene: TRBJ1-2; v_gene: TRBV6-5; CDR3nt: TGTGCCAGCAGTTACGAGTATGATCGAGGTGGCTACACCTTC; CDR3aa: CASSYEYDRGGYTF
d_gene: .; abundance: .; j_gene: TRBJ2-2; v_gene: TRBV2; CDR3nt: TGTGCCAGCAGTGCTTCACTTCAGGGTCCCGGGGAGCTGTTTTTT; CDR3aa: CASSASLQGPGELFF
d_gene: .; abundance: few; j_gene: TRBJ2-2; v_gene: TRBV29-1; CDR3nt: TGCAGCGTTCGGAGGGTCGCCGGGGAGCTGTTTTTT; CDR3aa: CSVRRVAGELFF